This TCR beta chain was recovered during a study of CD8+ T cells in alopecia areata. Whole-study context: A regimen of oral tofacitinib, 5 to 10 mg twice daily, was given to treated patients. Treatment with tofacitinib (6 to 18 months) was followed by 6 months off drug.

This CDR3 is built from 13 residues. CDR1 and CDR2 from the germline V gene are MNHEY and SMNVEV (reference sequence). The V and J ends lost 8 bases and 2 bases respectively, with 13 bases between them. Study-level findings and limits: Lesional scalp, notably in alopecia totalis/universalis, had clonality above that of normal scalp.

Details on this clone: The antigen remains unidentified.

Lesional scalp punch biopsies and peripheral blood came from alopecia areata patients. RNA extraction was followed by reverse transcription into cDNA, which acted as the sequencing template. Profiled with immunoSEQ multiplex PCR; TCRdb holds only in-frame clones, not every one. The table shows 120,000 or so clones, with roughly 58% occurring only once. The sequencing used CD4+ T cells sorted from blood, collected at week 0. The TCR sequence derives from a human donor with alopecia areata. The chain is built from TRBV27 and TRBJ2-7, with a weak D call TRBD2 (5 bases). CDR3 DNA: TGTGCCAGCCGAATGACGGGGACCTACGAGCAGTACTTC. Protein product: CASRMTGTYEQYF.